This TCR beta chain was captured by sequencing in a study of blood T cell repertoires in COVID-19. Study-wide background: COVID-19 samples, acute and convalescent, were from the United States, Italy and Spain. PBMCs, B-cell-depleted T cells, or T cells were the source of the cDNA or gDNA that made up the material.

In the original workflow: Estimates of nucleated cell counts were drawn from the amplification of reference gene primers. Generated by immunoSEQ multiplex PCR, the TCRdb table keeps only in-frame clones and is missing some. V and J calls and clone size are copied from that table; D and trimming were computed from the DNA. The sample records 45,000 to 65,000 clones, about 90% being singletons. Trimming cost V 4 bases and J 2 bases, with 9 bases left between them. Germline CDR1 is SGDLS and CDR2 is YYNGEE. This CDR3 is 14 amino acids long. This TCR came from a man at least 80 years old in a cohort sampled during active COVID-19. This chain uses TRBV9 with TRBJ2-2; maybe TRBD1 (6 bases). Sequenced input: peripheral blood. Here the CDR3 DNA reads TGTGCCAGCAGCCCCGGGACAAACACCGGGGAGCTGTTTTTT. Translating it yields CASSPGTNTGELFF. The full variable domain, with the rest looked up from reference TRBV9 and TRBJ2-2, is DSGVTQTPKHLITATGQRVTLRCSPRSGDLSVYWYQQSLDQGLQFLIQYYNGEERAKGNILERFSAQQFPDLHSELNLSSLELGDSALYFCASSPGTNTGELFFGEGSRLTVL.